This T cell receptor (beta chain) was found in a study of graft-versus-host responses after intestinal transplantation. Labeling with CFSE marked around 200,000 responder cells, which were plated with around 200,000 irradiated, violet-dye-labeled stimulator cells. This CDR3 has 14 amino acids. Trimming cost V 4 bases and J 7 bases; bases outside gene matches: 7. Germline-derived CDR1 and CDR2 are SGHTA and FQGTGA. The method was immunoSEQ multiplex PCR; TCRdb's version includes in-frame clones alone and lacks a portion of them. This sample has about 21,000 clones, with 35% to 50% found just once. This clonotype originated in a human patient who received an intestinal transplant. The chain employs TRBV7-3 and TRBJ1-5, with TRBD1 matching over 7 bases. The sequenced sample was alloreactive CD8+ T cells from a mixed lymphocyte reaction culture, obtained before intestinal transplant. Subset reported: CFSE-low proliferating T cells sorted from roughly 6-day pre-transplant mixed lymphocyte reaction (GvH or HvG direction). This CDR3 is CASSSSGGEQPQHF. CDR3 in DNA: TGTGCCAGCAGCTCCTCAGGGGGAGAACAGCCCCAGCATTTT. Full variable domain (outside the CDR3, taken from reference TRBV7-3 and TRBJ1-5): GAGVSQTPSNKVTEKGKYVELRCDPISGHTALYWYRQSLGQGPEFLIYFQGTGAADDSGLPNDRFFAVRPEGSVSTLKIQRTERGDSAVYLCASSSSGGEQPQHFGDGTRLSIL.